Below, 20 T cell receptor beta chains from the same sample are listed, as sequenced in a study of T cells after yellow fever vaccination. TCRdb fed the 5' RACE reads into MiXCR, producing one record per CDR3 protein. The sample has about 400,000 distinct CDR3 sequences, 9.5% to 13% seen once. The sequencing here drew on PBMCs, taken on the day of the first yellow fever vaccination. The receptor source for this set is a man aged 18 to 29 who received the YFV17D yellow fever vaccine.

The V and J genes are TRBV12-3 or TRBV12-4 and TRBJ1-6, with D perhaps matching TRBD1 (5 bases). CDR3 length: 14 residues. Trimming left V 7 bases short and J 6 bases short, with 13 bases between. CDR3 protein: CASTWTTFNSPLHF. CDR3 sequence (DNA): TGTGCCAGCACCTGGACAACCTTTAATTCACCCCTCCACTTT.

V usage is TRBV5-1 and J usage is TRBJ1-5; D remains ambiguous. Trimming left V 0 bases short and J 4 bases short, with 8 bases between. The CDR3 is 14 amino acids. Germline loops: CDR1 SGHRS, CDR2 YFSETQ. As DNA, the CDR3 is TGCGCCAGCAGCTTGGCCTTTGGAAATCAGCCCCAGCATTTT. Translated, it gives CASSLAFGNQPQHF.

The gene calls are TRBV2 and TRBJ2-1; D might be TRBD2 (6 bases). The CDR3 is 15 amino acids. Looked up from germline, CDR1 is SNHLY and CDR2 is FYNNEI. V was trimmed by 4 bases and J by 2 bases, leaving 12 bases between them. In nucleotides, the CDR3 is TGTGCCAGCAGTGGCAGTCGCGGGGCCTACAATGAGCAGTTCTTC. Translating gives CASSGSRGAYNEQFF.

This clonotype was detected only a few times. The chain has TRBV6-2 or TRBV6-3 and TRBJ2-7; possibly TRBD1 or TRBD2 for D (5 bases each). Germline CDR1 MNHEY, CDR2 SVGEGT. CDR3 size: 13 residues. The V end lost 10 bases, the J end lost 0 bases, and 13 bases lay between the germline ends. The CDR3 spells CATTGQNSYEQYF. The CDR3 DNA reads as TGTGCCACCACGGGGCAGAACTCCTACGAGCAGTACTTC.

This clonotype was counted between two and nine times. The chain joins TRBV12-3 or TRBV12-4 to TRBJ2-2, with 7 bases that match TRBD1. The CDR3 covers 16 residues. Trimming cost V 3 bases and J 5 bases; bases outside gene matches: 9. The CDR3 protein is CASSLYPGGYTGELFF. The CDR3 bases are TGTGCCAGCAGTTTGTATCCAGGGGGTTATACCGGGGAGCTGTTTTTT.

This clonotype was counted a few times. This chain uses TRBV23-1 with TRBJ2-7; D not certain. TRBV23-1 carries the ORF label, with uncertain function. The length of the CDR3 is 15 residues. The V and J ends lost 0 bases and 0 bases respectively, with 9 bases between them. This chain's CDR3 is CASSQSGSSSYEQYV. DNA of the CDR3: TGCGCCAGCAGTCAATCGGGGTCTAGCTCCTACGAGCAGTACGTC.

This clonotype appeared a few times. The V call is TRBV7-2, the J call TRBJ2-5; 7 nucleotides match TRBD1. V trimming: 1 base; J trimming: 4 bases; junction bases outside the gene matches: 6. Germline values: CDR1 SGHTA, CDR2 FQGNSA. This CDR3 contains 15 residues. The CDR3 spells CASSLGGYRGETQYF. In DNA form, the CDR3 reads TGTGCCAGCAGCTTAGGGGGTTACAGGGGAGAGACCCAGTACTTC.

This clonotype was found a few times. CDR3 in amino acids: CASRRTGGAGTEAFF. The CDR3 DNA is TGTGCCAGCAGACGGACAGGGGGCGCGGGTACTGAAGCTTTCTTT. The gene calls are TRBV12-3 or TRBV12-4 and TRBJ1-1; TRBD1 matches at 11 bases. The J segment lost 5 bases and the V segment lost 6 bases, leaving 8 bases of the junction unmatched. This CDR3 contains 15 residues.

The chain links TRBV7-9 to TRBJ1-6; 10 bases line up with TRBD1. Germline-derived CDR1 and CDR2 are SEHNR and FQNEAQ (reference sequence). V gave up 5 bases and J gave up 8 bases; unmatched junction bases: 3. The CDR3 sequence is 14 residues long. The chain's CDR3 is CASSMGQGYSPLHF. CDR3 nucleotides: TGTGCCAGCAGCATGGGACAGGGGTATTCACCCCTCCACTTT.

This clonotype was recorded a few times. CDR3 region: CASSFMRLRPGAKNIQYF. Here the CDR3 DNA reads TGTGCCAGCAGCTTTATGCGGCTCCGTCCTGGAGCCAAAAACATTCAGTACTTC. The chain carries TRBV11-1 and TRBJ2-4; D uncertain. The germline V gene has CDR1 SGHAT and CDR2 FQDESV (reference sequence). CDR3 length: 18 residues. V was clipped by 3 bases and J by 0 bases, with 18 bases between them.

The chain is built from TRBV4-1 and TRBJ1-1; perhaps TRBD1 as D (5 bases). The CDR3 has 14 amino acids. Deletions cut 4 bases from V and 2 bases from J, with 11 bases between. Germline V gives CDR1 MGHRA, CDR2 YSYEKL. The CDR3 nucleotides are TGCGCCAGCAGCCGGGCAGGACAAAACACTGAAGCTTTCTTT. Translating it yields CASSRAGQNTEAFF.

The table lists this clonotype with many counts. The rearrangement links TRBV6-6 to TRBJ2-3, with D tentatively TRBD2 (6 bases). The V gene lost 10 bases and the J gene lost 2 bases, with 13 bases spanning the gap. The CDR3 spans 13 residues. Per the germline V gene, CDR1 is MNHNY and CDR2 is SVGAGI (reference sequence). As DNA, the CDR3 is TGTGCCACCCGGGGGTCGCTCACAGATACGCAGTATTTT. It encodes CATRGSLTDTQYF.

The chain joins TRBV7-2 to TRBJ2-1; 7 nucleotides align to TRBD2. The CDR3 has 12 residues. Germline V gene data show CDR1 as SGHTA and CDR2 as FQGNSA. Unmatched junction bases numbered 7, after V lost 5 bases and J lost 12 bases. The CDR3 DNA sequence: TGTGCCAGCAGCCCCTTGACTAGCCCGCAGTTCTTC. This translates into CASSPLTSPQFF.

This chain joins TRBV4-1 and TRBJ2-3; 10 nucleotides match TRBD1. CDR1 and CDR2 from the germline V gene are MGHRA and YSYEKL. The CDR3 contains 17 residues. The V segment lost 2 bases and the J segment 4 bases; nucleotides outside the gene matches: 9. CDR3 loop: CASSQFPGQGVSDTQYF. DNA for the CDR3: TGCGCCAGCAGCCAATTTCCCGGACAGGGGGTATCAGATACGCAGTATTTT.

This clonotype was detected ten times or more. The V call is TRBV10-3, the J call TRBJ2-2, with D possibly matching TRBD2 (5 bases). In germline, CDR1 is ENHRY, CDR2 SYGVKD. V shed 10 bases and J shed 7 bases, with 16 bases lying between them. This CDR3 is 13 amino acids long. CDR3 sequence: CANTPSGVGELFF. CDR3 bases: TGTGCCAACACCCCATCCGGGGTCGGGGAGCTGTTTTTT.

This clonotype was found many times. The chain employs TRBV29-1 and TRBJ2-2; no firm D call. CDR3 length equals 14 residues. V dropped 7 bases and J dropped 2 bases, with 14 bases sitting between them. CDR1 SQVTM and CDR2 ANQGSEA come from the germline V gene. CDR3 DNA: TGCAGCGCCCAACGCGGTCCTAACACCGGGGAGCTGTTTTTT. Protein product: CSAQRGPNTGELFF.

This clonotype was observed at least ten times. The CDR3 nucleotides read TGTGCCAGCAGTTACTCGACAGGGGGCGGGAAGACCCAGTACTTC. Its protein product is CASSYSTGGGKTQYF. V is TRBV6-5 and J is TRBJ2-5, with 10 bases that match TRBD1. The CDR3 is 15 amino acids. The ends lost 0 bases at V and 6 bases at J; junction bases unmatched: 4. Germline V gene data show CDR1 as MNHEY and CDR2 as SVGAGI.

This clonotype was seen only a few times. The chain is built from TRBV5-1 and TRBJ1-1; TRBD1 agrees at 7 bases. The junction had 6 bases not matched to a gene; V was cut back by 3 bases and J by 4 bases. The germline gives CDR1 SGHRS, CDR2 YFSETQ. The CDR3 is 14 amino acids. The CDR3 DNA sequence: TGCGCCAGCAGCTCCCAGGGGGAGAGCACTGAAGCTTTCTTT. Its translation: CASSSQGESTEAFF. The whole variable domain, remainder taken from reference TRBV5-1 and TRBJ1-1, is KAGVTQTPRYLIKTRGQQVTLSCSPISGHRSVSWYQQTPGQGLQFLFEYFSETQRNKGNFPGRFSGRQFSNSRSEMNVSTLELGDSALYLCASSSQGESTEAFFGQGTRLTVV.

V is TRBV7-9 and J is TRBJ2-5; TRBD2 aligns across 12 bases. Germline V lookup: CDR1 SEHNR, CDR2 FQNEAQ (reference sequence). The J segment lost 3 bases and the V segment lost 3 bases, leaving 2 bases of the junction unmatched. This CDR3 comprises 15 residues. CDR3 loop: CASSFGLAGKETQYF. In nucleotides, the CDR3 is TGTGCCAGCAGCTTTGGACTAGCGGGGAAAGAGACCCAGTACTTC. Based on the CDR3 plus reference TRBV7-9 and TRBJ2-5, the full variable domain is DTGVSQNPRHKITKRGQNVTFRCDPISEHNRLYWYRQTLGQGPEFLTYFQNEAQLEKSRLLSDRFSAERPKGSFSTLEIQRTEQGDSAMYLCASSFGLAGKETQYFGPGTRLLVL.

This clonotype was picked up a small number of times. This sequence joins TRBV27 and TRBJ2-1, with 7 bases aligning to TRBD2. The CDR3 spans 15 residues. V was clipped by 3 bases and J by 0 bases; unmatched bases: 2. Germline values: CDR1 MNHEY, CDR2 SMNVEV (reference sequence). The CDR3 DNA reads as TGTGCCAGCAGTTTGGGAGGGAACTCCTACAATGAGCAGTTCTTC. It specifies CASSLGGNSYNEQFF.